The 28 T cell receptor beta chains in this list originate from one sample, sequenced in a study of blood T cell repertoires in COVID-19. Measured with immunoSEQ multiplex PCR; TCRdb has only the in-frame clones, and not every one. Found here are some 90,000 clones, 90% of them singletons; the top ten hold 4.3%. The sequencing sample was made of peripheral blood. Every receptor here comes from a woman aged 80 or older with active or convalescent COVID-19.

The gene calls are TRBV24-1 and TRBJ2-2; 12 bases line up with TRBD2. The germline V gene encodes CDR1 KGHDR and CDR2 SFDVKD. The V gene end was trimmed by 1 base and the J gene end by 4 bases; junction bases not matched to a gene: 0. The CDR3 is made up of 16 amino acids. The CDR3 region is CATSDLLAGGTGELFF. CDR3 coding DNA: TGTGCCACCAGTGATTTACTAGCGGGAGGCACCGGGGAGCTGTTTTTT.

The chain has TRBV7-2 and TRBJ1-4; D gene uncertain. In germline, CDR1 is SGHTA, CDR2 FQGNSA. V dropped 3 bases and J dropped 5 bases, with 10 bases sitting between them. The CDR3 consists of 14 residues. CDR3 protein: CASSFSPANEKLFF. The CDR3 DNA is TGTGCCAGCAGCTTCTCGCCAGCGAATGAAAAACTGTTTTTT. Together with reference TRBV7-2 and TRBJ1-4, the CDR3 gives the full variable domain: GAGVSQSPSNKVTEKGKDVELRCDPISGHTALYWYRQSLGQGLEFLIYFQGNSAPDKSGLPSDRFSAERTGGSVSTLTIQRTQQEDSAVYLCASSFSPANEKLFFGSGTQLSVL.

This clone was observed a few times. The gene calls are TRBV14 and TRBJ1-6, with a weak D call TRBD1 (6 bases). The germline gives CDR1 SGHDN, CDR2 FVKESK. The CDR3 totals 11 residues. Between the trimmed V and J ends, which lost 1 base and 18 bases, there was a span of 10 bases. The CDR3, as DNA: TGTGCCAGCAGCCAAGGGACAGTATACCACTTT. Translation: CASSQGTVYHF.

This clone was recorded only once. V gene TRBV10-3 combines with J gene TRBJ2-7, with a possible D match to TRBD1 (6 bases). This CDR3 has 16 residues. Looked up from germline, CDR1 is ENHRY and CDR2 is SYGVKD. Trimming took off 6 bases at V and 2 bases at J, with 20 bases between the two ends. The CDR3 bases are TGTGCCATCAGACCAAGAGAGACCGGGACACCCTACGAGCAGTACTTC. Protein product: CAIRPRETGTPYEQYF.

This rearrangement joins TRBV5-1 to TRBJ2-3; 8 nucleotides line up with TRBD2. The CDR3 runs to 15 residues. Trimming removed 2 bases from V and 0 bases from J; junction bases left unmatched: 2. CDR1 is SGHRS, CDR2 YFSETQ, per germline. The CDR3 DNA is TGCGCCAGCAGCTTTAGCGGGGCTAGCACAGATACGCAGTATTTT. Translating gives CASSFSGASTDTQYF.

The genes are TRBV19 and TRBJ2-3; 13 bases fit TRBD2. Trimming at V came to 4 bases and at J to 2 bases, leaving 3 bases not matched to a gene. The CDR3 sequence is 16 residues long. CDR1 is LNHDA, CDR2 SQIVND, per germline (reference sequence). CDR3 coding DNA: TGTGCCAGTAGTAGACTAGCGGGAGGACCCACAGATACGCAGTATTTT. Amino acids: CASSRLAGGPTDTQYF.

V and J are TRBV10-2 and TRBJ1-1; D is ambiguous. Trimming cost V 5 bases and J 7 bases, with 8 bases left between them. The CDR3 loop spans 11 amino acids. CDR1 and CDR2 (germline): WSHSY, SAAADI. For the CDR3, the DNA is TGCGCCAGCAGTCCGGGATTTGAAGCTTTCTTT. Translating it yields CASSPGFEAFF.

Here the CDR3 DNA reads TGCGCCAGCAGCTCTCGGGGGATCTCCTACGAGCAGTACTTC. This encodes CASSSRGISYEQYF. The chain carries TRBV5-1 and TRBJ2-7, with D possibly TRBD2 on 6 matching bases. Germline lookup yields CDR1 SGHRS and CDR2 YFSETQ. V shed 3 bases and J shed 0 bases, with 10 bases lying between them. CDR3 size: 14 residues. Full variable domain (remainder filled in from reference TRBV5-1 and TRBJ2-7): KAGVTQTPRYLIKTRGQQVTLSCSPISGHRSVSWYQQTPGQGLQFLFEYFSETQRNKGNFPGRFSGRQFSNSRSEMNVSTLELGDSALYLCASSSRGISYEQYFGPGTRLTVT.

The rearrangement joins TRBV6-5 to TRBJ1-4, with D possibly TRBD1 on 6 matching bases. Germline V CDR1 and CDR2: MNHEY, SVGAGI. V was trimmed by 8 bases and J by 8 bases, leaving 12 bases between them. The CDR3 has 12 amino acids. Written as DNA, the CDR3 is TGTGCCAGCCCAGCGGGGGGCGAAAAACTGTTTTTT. It specifies CASPAGGEKLFF.

V and J are TRBV11-2 and TRBJ2-1; 8 bases are shared with TRBD2. This CDR3 contains 14 residues. From germline, CDR1 is SGHAT and CDR2 FQNNGV. V trimming: 5 bases; J trimming: 10 bases; junction bases outside the gene matches: 10. CDR3 coding DNA: TGTGCCAGCAGCCCGACCGTGGTAGCGGGGGAGCAGTTCTTC. It translates to CASSPTVVAGEQFF.

The CDR3 loop reads CASSADGTSGNTIYF. CDR3 nucleotide sequence: TGTGCCAGCAGCGCGGACGGGACATCTGGAAACACCATATATTTT. The chain has TRBV9 and TRBJ1-3, with a weak D call TRBD1 (6 bases). Germline lookup yields CDR1 SGDLS and CDR2 YYNGEE. Trimming stripped 3 bases from V and 1 base from J, with 11 bases between. The CDR3 covers 15 residues.

The J gene is TRBJ1-3, the V gene TRBV7-3; maybe TRBD1 (5 bases). Germline V gene data show CDR1 as SGHTA and CDR2 as FQGTGA. This CDR3 region has 18 residues. V lost 1 base, J lost 0 bases, and 16 bases lay in between. CDR3 sequence reads: CASSLILAGMNSGNTIYF. The CDR3 DNA sequence: TGTGCCAGCAGCTTAATACTGGCAGGGATGAACTCTGGAAACACCATATATTTT.

This rearrangement joins TRBV12-5 to TRBJ2-1, with 9 bases fitting TRBD1. CDR3 size: 16 residues. J gave up 5 bases and V 6 bases, and 11 bases lay outside the gene matches. Germline V gene sequence: CDR1 LGHNT, CDR2 FRNRAP. CDR3 coding DNA: TGTGCTAGTGGCCGGACCGGGACAGGGAAAGACAATGAGCAGTTCTTC. This codes for CASGRTGTGKDNEQFF. Full variable domain (missing parts from reference TRBV12-5 and TRBJ2-1): DARVTQTPRHKVTEMGQEVTMRCQPILGHNTVFWYRQTMMQGLELLAYFRNRAPLDDSGMPKDRFSAEMPDATLATLKIQPSEPRDSAVYFCASGRTGTGKDNEQFFGPGTRLTVL.

This chain connects TRBV5-6 to TRBJ2-7, with D possibly TRBD1 on 5 matching bases. The CDR3 runs to 15 residues. The ends were cut back, 2 bases at V and 6 bases at J, with 18 bases in the middle. Germline CDR1 SGHDT, CDR2 YYEEEE. The chain's CDR3 is CASSLNTGWRSEQYF. CDR3 nucleotides: TGTGCCAGCAGCTTAAACACAGGTTGGAGATCCGAGCAGTACTTC.

The rearrangement uses TRBV7-8 and TRBJ1-1; 8 bases are shared with TRBD1. V trimming: 5 bases; J trimming: 4 bases; junction bases outside the gene matches: 9. Germline CDR1 is SGHVS and CDR2 is FQNEAQ. This CDR3 has 15 amino acids. CDR3 loop: CASSPRTTGATEAFF. The CDR3, as DNA: TGTGCCAGCAGCCCCCGGACGACAGGGGCCACTGAAGCTTTCTTT. Drawing the rest from reference TRBV7-8 and TRBJ1-1, the complete variable domain is GAGVSQSPRYKVAKRGQDVALRCDPISGHVSLFWYQQALGQGPEFLTYFQNEAQLDKSGLPSDRFFAERPEGSVSTLKIQRTQQEDSAVYLCASSPRTTGATEAFFGQGTRLTVV.

The chain recombines TRBV7-9 with TRBJ2-7; 8 bases are a match to TRBD1. The CDR3 totals 14 residues. Germline assignment: CDR1 SEHNR and CDR2 FQNEAQ (reference sequence). After removal of 5 bases from V and 6 bases from J, the junction contained 9 bases not matched to a gene. This CDR3 reads CASSARQGIGEQYF. The DNA of the CDR3 is TGTGCCAGCAGCGCTAGACAGGGGATAGGCGAGCAGTACTTC.

V usage is TRBV5-4 and J usage is TRBJ2-7; 7 bases match TRBD2. V lost 0 bases and J lost 0; bases outside the gene matches: 6. Germline CDR1 is SGHNT and CDR2 is YYREEE (reference sequence). The CDR3 has 16 amino acids. The CDR3 reads CASSLGGSTSSYEQYF. The CDR3 DNA reads as TGTGCCAGCAGCTTGGGCGGGAGTACAAGCTCCTACGAGCAGTACTTC. Filled out from reference TRBV5-4 and TRBJ2-7, the complete variable domain reads ETGVTQSPTHLIKTRGQQVTLRCSSQSGHNTVSWYQQALGQGPQFIFQYYREEENGRGNFPPRFSGLQFPNYSSELNVNALELDDSALYLCASSLGGSTSSYEQYFGPGTRLTVT.

V usage is TRBV7-2 and J usage is TRBJ2-7; 9 bases line up with TRBD2. Per the germline V gene, CDR1 is SGHTA and CDR2 is FQGNSA. Losses at the gene ends were 4 bases for V and 6 bases for J; bases not matched to a gene: 10. The CDR3 contains 15 residues. The CDR3 is CASSSIGREGAEQYF. The CDR3 bases are TGTGCCAGCAGCTCGATTGGGCGGGAGGGCGCCGAGCAGTACTTC.

The rearrangement links TRBV5-8 to TRBJ2-6, with D possibly TRBD1 on 5 matching bases. V lost 4 bases to trimming and J lost 0 bases, with 14 bases between them. The CDR3 spans 17 residues. CDR1 is SGHTS and CDR2 is YDEGEE in the germline V gene. The CDR3 protein is CASSPRATNSGANVLTF. As DNA, the CDR3 is TGTGCCAGCAGCCCCAGGGCTACTAACTCTGGGGCCAACGTCCTGACTTTC.

V usage is TRBV21-1 and J usage is TRBJ1-5; TRBD1, the D gene given by the table, was not confirmed from the DNA. TRBV21-1 is deemed a pseudogene. This CDR3 region has 18 residues. The CDR3 DNA sequence: TGTGCCAGCAGCAATTTCTTTCGAGGGGGCCCTTCCAATCAGCCCCAGCATTTT. This translates into CASSNFFRGGPSNQPQHF.

The chain has TRBV20-1 and TRBJ1-1, with D possibly being TRBD1 (6 bases). The CDR3 is 11 amino acids. V shed 3 bases and J shed 8 bases, with 10 bases lying between them. The V gene's germline CDR1 is DFQATT and CDR2 SNEGSKA (reference sequence). The CDR3 DNA reads TGCAGTGCTAGCAGGGGTTTGGAAGCTTTCTTT. Its translation: CSASRGLEAFF.

The rearrangement uses TRBV10-2 and TRBJ2-7, with TRBD1 identical over 9 bases. The CDR3 totals 16 residues. Trimming removed 4 bases from V and 0 bases from J; junction bases left unmatched: 7. The V gene's germline CDR1 is WSHSY and CDR2 SAAADI. The CDR3 DNA reads as TGCGCCAGCAGTGGCTTGGGACAGGGAGGCTCCTACGAGCAGTACTTC. Translated: CASSGLGQGGSYEQYF.

This rearrangement joins TRBV12-3 or TRBV12-4 to TRBJ2-1, with 10 bases lining up with TRBD1. With 6 bases clipped from V and 8 bases from J, the junction kept 4 bases outside the gene matches. The CDR3 length is 13 residues. In DNA form, the CDR3 reads TGTGCCAGCAGCTCGGACAGGGGGGATGAGCAGTTCTTC. This gives the protein CASSSDRGDEQFF.

This chain links TRBV7-8 with TRBJ2-1; 11 bases are a match to TRBD2. The V segment lost 1 base and the J segment 0 bases; nucleotides outside the gene matches: 5. This CDR3 has 18 residues. CDR1 and CDR2 (germline): SGHVS, FQNEAQ. CDR3 DNA: TGTGCCAGCAGCTTAGTAGCGGGAGGGCCCTCCTCCTACAATGAGCAGTTCTTC. Residues: CASSLVAGGPSSYNEQFF.

The chain links TRBV30 to TRBJ2-1; D is undetermined. This CDR3 region has 13 residues. Looked up from germline, CDR1 is GTSNPN and CDR2 is SVGIG (reference sequence). Trimming removed 0 bases at V and 4 bases at J, with 7 bases between. DNA of the CDR3: TGTGCCTGGAGTGTAAGCCATTACAATGAGCAGTTCTTC. Protein product: CAWSVSHYNEQFF.

The chain joins TRBV4-1 to TRBJ2-3; the match to TRBD2 covers 8 bases. The CDR3 is 17 residues long. Per the germline V gene, CDR1 is MGHRA and CDR2 is YSYEKL. The V and J ends lost 4 bases and 2 bases, in that order; junction bases with no gene match: 11. The CDR3 protein is CASSPPWTAGVTDTQYF. In nucleotides, the CDR3 is TGCGCCAGCAGCCCGCCTTGGACAGCGGGAGTCACAGATACGCAGTATTTT.

This sequence joins TRBV9 and TRBJ2-7; 9 bases fit TRBD1. Per the germline V gene, CDR1 is SGDLS and CDR2 is YYNGEE. After removal of 3 bases from V and 2 bases from J, the junction contained 9 bases not matched to a gene. This CDR3 is built from 16 residues. Here the CDR3 reads CASSAGMGQGTYEQYF. Here the CDR3 DNA reads TGTGCCAGCAGCGCCGGGATGGGACAGGGCACCTACGAGCAGTACTTC.

The chain carries TRBV30 and TRBJ2-2; D is unclear. Germline CDR1 is GTSNPN and CDR2 is SVGIG (reference sequence). CDR3 length: 14 residues. V lost 2 bases and J 6 bases, leaving 13 bases between the germline ends. Here the CDR3 DNA reads TGTGCCTGGAGTCCTATAGCCGGTGCCGGGGAGCTGTTTTTT. Protein sequence: CAWSPIAGAGELFF.